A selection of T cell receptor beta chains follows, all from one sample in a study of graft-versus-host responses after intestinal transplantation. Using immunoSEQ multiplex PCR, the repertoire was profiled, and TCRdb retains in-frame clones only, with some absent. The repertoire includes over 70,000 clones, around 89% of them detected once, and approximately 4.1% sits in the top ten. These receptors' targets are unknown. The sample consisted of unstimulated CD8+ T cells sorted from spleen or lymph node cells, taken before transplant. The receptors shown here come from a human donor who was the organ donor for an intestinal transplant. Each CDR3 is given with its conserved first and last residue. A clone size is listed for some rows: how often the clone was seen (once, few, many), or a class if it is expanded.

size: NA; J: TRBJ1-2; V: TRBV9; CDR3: CASSAYANYGYTF
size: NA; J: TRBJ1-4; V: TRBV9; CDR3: CASSVGGRDEKLFF
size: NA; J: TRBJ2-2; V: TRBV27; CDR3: CASSSKLTGELFF
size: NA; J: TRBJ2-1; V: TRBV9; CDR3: CASSVGGVAGTEQFF
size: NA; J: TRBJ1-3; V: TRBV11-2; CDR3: CASSLRTGGITGNTIYF
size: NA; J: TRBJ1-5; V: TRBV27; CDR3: CASSTVDRAHQPQHF
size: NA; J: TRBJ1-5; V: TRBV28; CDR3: CASSLRGYDQPQHF
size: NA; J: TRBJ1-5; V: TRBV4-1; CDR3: CASSQDMLYQVINQPQHF
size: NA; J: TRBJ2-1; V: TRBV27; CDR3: CASRSSGSGFNEQFF
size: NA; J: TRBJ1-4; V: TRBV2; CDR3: CASSGASGANEKLFF
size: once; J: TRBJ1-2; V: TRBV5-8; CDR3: CASSFSIHPNYGYTF
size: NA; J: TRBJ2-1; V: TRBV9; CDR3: CASSHDPGLAGGSSYNEQFF
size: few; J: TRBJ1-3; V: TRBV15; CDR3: CATSRDYGGGNTIYF
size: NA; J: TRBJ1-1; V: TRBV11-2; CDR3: CASSLEPTGAYLNTEAFF
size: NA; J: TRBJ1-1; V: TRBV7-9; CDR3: CASSLEGGAEAFF
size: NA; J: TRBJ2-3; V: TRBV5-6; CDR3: CASSFPAGAFTDTQYF
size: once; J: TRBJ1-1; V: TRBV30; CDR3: CAWSVVGRGTEAFF
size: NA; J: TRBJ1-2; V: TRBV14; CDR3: CASSQDEGEGNGYTF
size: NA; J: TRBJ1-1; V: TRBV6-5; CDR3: CASRLGRGTEAFF
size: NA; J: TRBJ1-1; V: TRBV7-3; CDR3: CASSSNSRWTEAFF
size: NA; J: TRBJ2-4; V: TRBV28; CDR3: CASSKPRRDRAIQYF
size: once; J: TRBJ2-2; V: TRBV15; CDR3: CATQFMGSGGAHSGELFF
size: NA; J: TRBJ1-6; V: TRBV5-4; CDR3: CASSQGGDLNSPLHF
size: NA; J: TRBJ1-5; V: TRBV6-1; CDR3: CASSEIGGVGNQPQHF
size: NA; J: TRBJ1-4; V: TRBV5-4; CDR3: CASQSTGGNEKLFF
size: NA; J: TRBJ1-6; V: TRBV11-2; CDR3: CASSLVGVDSPLHF
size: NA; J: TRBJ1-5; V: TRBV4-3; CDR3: CASSQDRHHQPQHF
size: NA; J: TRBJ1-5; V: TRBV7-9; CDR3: CASSLGPGKNQPQHF
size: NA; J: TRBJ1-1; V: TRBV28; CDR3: CASSLYAGRFDTEAFF
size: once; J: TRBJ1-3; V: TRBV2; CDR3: CASSGSGLEGGNTIYF
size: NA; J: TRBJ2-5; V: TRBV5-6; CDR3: CASSDLITLQETQYF
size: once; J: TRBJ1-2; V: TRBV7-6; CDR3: CASSPVLTGQYGYTF
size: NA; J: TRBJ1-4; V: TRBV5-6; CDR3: CASSLAGSEKLFF
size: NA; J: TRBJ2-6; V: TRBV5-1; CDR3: CASSLYSGANVLTF
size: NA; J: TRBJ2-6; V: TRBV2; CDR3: CASSDSAGANVLTF
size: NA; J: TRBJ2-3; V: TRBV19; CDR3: CASRPRDRGTDTQYF
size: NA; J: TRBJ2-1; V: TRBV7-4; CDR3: CASSLTYPLNNEQFF
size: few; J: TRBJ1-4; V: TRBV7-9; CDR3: CASSLNRVLFF
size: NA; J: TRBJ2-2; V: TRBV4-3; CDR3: CASSQVKTGFVTGELFF
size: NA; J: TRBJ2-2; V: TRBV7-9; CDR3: CASSPRQGYTGELFF
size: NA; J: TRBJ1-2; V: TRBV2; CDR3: CASSDGYRGYYGYTF
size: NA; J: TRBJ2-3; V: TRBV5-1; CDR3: CASSFPRGASTDTQYF
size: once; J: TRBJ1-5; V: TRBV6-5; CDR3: CASSPGEEAYQPQHF
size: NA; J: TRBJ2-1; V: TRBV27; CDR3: CASSHYNEQFF
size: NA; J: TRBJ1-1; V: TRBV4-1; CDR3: CASSHPGQEAFF
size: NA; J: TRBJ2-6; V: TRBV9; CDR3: CASQGGSGANVLTF
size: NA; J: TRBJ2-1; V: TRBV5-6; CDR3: CASSFFSQGNWEQFF
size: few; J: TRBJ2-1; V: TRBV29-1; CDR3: CSVEDLTGYNEQFF
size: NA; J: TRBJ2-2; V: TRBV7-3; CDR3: CASSGGTANTGELFF
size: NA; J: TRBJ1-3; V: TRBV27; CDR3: CASSPGQSSGNTIYF
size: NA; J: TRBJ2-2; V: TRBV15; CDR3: CATSRDGSEERGGSGELFF
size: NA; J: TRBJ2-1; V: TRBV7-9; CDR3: CASSPPRAGIPYNEQFF
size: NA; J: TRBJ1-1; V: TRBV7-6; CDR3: CASSLGRPNTEAFF
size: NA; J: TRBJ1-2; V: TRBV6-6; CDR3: CASWEDTMLIGYTF
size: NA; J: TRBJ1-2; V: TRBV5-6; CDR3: CASRTGTGGYGYTF
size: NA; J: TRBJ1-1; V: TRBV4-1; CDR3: CASSPNNRGLEAFF
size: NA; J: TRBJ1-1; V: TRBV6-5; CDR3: CASSLTALNTEAFF